Ten or more counts support the clone carrying this T cell receptor (beta chain). The target antigen is unknown. The sample comes from a study of T-cell reconstitution after alpha-beta-depleted transplantation in children. Preparation of the TCRbeta library involved a method that used unique molecular identifiers. TCRdb reanalysed the PCR reads using MiXCR and keeps one entry per CDR3 protein. The sample contains more than 120,000 distinct CDR3 sequences, 8.8% of which appear only once. Looked up from germline, CDR1 is SGHRS and CDR2 is YFSETQ. This CDR3 comprises 17 residues. V was clipped by 0 bases and J by 4 bases, with 16 bases between them. The study's findings and limits: Once a year had passed after transplant, T-cell counts and diversity came mostly from newly produced T cells. Expanded clones from the graft, numbering several hundred, reportedly supplied alpha-beta T cells about two months after transplant. Diversity of TCRbeta at day 60 was high in some patients, arising from surviving recipient T cells and thymic progenitors.

This sequence originates from a female patient between 2 and 10 years old who had a stem cell transplant for congenital amegakaryocytic thrombocytopenia, so the T cells may come from the graft donor. The chain couples TRBV5-1 to TRBJ2-2; unclear D gene. Source: PBMCs, mostly from graft donor cells, taken 180 days after TCRalphabeta/CD19-depleted stem cell transplant. The chain's CDR3 is CASSLAASAHSTGELFF. In nucleotides, the CDR3 is TGCGCCAGCAGCTTGGCCGCCAGCGCACATTCCACCGGGGAGCTGTTTTTT.